The 27 T cell receptor beta chains below were found in one sample sequenced in a study of blood T cells in healthy people across ages (dated by TCRdb to the mid-2010s). Library construction relied on 5' RACE. Sequencing instrument: Illumina HiSeq 2500. The second PCR ran for roughly 7 to 11 cycles and used a J-beta primer mix along with a sample-barcoded 5' primer. TCRdb reprocessing: public reads trimmed at Q25 with fastp, clones called with MiXCR, in-frame beta chains kept. Entries that share a CDR3 protein sequence are merged under the most common genes and DNA. This sample is represented by more than 550,000 distinct CDR3 sequences; about 24% of them were singletons. 20% to 25% of the sample lies in the top ten. Specimen: blood. The receptor source for this set is a man in his 70s in good health.

This clonotype was picked up a small number of times. V usage is TRBV29-1 and J usage is TRBJ2-6; D is ambiguous. The CDR3 runs to 15 residues. Trimming removed 7 bases at V and 0 bases at J, with 13 bases between. Germline CDR1 SQVTM, CDR2 ANQGSEA. This CDR3 reads CSALVDGSGANVLTF. CDR3 DNA sequence: TGCAGCGCATTGGTGGACGGCTCTGGGGCCAACGTCCTGACTTTC.

This clonotype was counted many times. J is TRBJ2-5 and V is TRBV20-1, with D perhaps TRBD1 or TRBD2 (5 bases each). The V end lost 6 bases, the J end lost 4 bases, and 9 bases lay between the germline ends. The CDR3 spans 11 residues. From germline, CDR1 is DFQATT and CDR2 SNEGSKA (reference sequence). This CDR3 is CSAGTGETQYF. CDR3 nucleotide sequence: TGCAGTGCAGGGACCGGAGAGACCCAGTACTTC.

In regard to this clonotype: A read error may account for a junction end that differs from germline. The CDR3 region is CASSVASGGTEELFF. For the CDR3, the DNA is TGTGCCAGCTCTGTGGCGTCAGGGGGCACCGAGGAGCTGTTTTTT. V gene TRBV6-1 combines with J gene TRBJ2-2; 8 nucleotides agree with TRBD1. Germline CDR1 is MNHNS and CDR2 is SASEGT. This CDR3 contains 15 residues.

This clonotype has more than one count but fewer than ten. This rearrangement joins TRBV12-3 or TRBV12-4 to TRBJ1-4; no reliable D call. Trimming left V 4 bases short and J 4 bases short, with 13 bases between. The CDR3 extends over 15 amino acids. CDR3: CASSSRGGINEKLFF. The CDR3 nucleotides read TGTGCCAGCAGTTCTCGGGGAGGAATTAATGAAAAACTGTTTTTT.

This clonotype was recorded a few times. The chain carries TRBV29-1 and TRBJ2-1; no definite D call. V lost 6 bases, J lost 9 bases, and 18 bases lay in between. Germline lookup yields CDR1 SQVTM and CDR2 ANQGSEA. The CDR3 loop spans 13 amino acids. This CDR3 is CSVPKDPTSEQFF. DNA for the CDR3: TGCAGCGTCCCCAAGGACCCAACCAGTGAGCAGTTCTTC.

Only a few counts were recorded for this clonotype. V gene TRBV29-1 combines with J gene TRBJ1-2, with D unresolved. V was clipped by 1 base and J by 5 bases, with 17 bases between them. Germline V gives CDR1 SQVTM, CDR2 ANQGSEA. The CDR3 is 15 amino acids. The CDR3 DNA reads TGCAGCGTTGAAGGAACCCGGGCCTTCGGATATGGCTACACCTTC. This translates into CSVEGTRAFGYGYTF.

In its sample, this clonotype was seen a few times. A junction end diverges from the germline sequence, so it may reflect a read error. The chain employs TRBV25-1 and TRBJ1-4; TRBD1 is a possible D gene (6 bases). The CDR3 covers 11 residues. Germline CDR1 MGHDK, CDR2 SYGVNS. Here the CDR3 reads CASSDDRLMVF. The CDR3 DNA reads as TGTGCCAGCAGTGATGACAGGCTCATGGTTTTT.

J is TRBJ1-1 and V is TRBV5-1; the match to TRBD1 covers 7 bases. The V gene's germline CDR1 is SGHRS and CDR2 YFSETQ. CDR3 length: 15 residues. After removal of 1 base from V and 1 base from J, the junction contained 4 bases not matched to a gene. The chain's CDR3 is CASSLTGVWNTEAFF. For the CDR3, the DNA is TGCGCCAGCAGCTTGACAGGGGTATGGAACACTGAAGCTTTCTTT.

This clonotype was seen a handful of times. The V call is TRBV29-1, the J call TRBJ1-2; D unclear. Deletions cut 4 bases from V and 7 bases from J, with 13 bases between. In germline, CDR1 is SQVTM, CDR2 ANQGSEA. The CDR3 has 12 residues. The CDR3 here is CSVAGNGGGYTF. The CDR3 coding sequence is TGCAGCGTTGCGGGAAATGGAGGTGGCTACACCTTC.

This sequence joins TRBV7-9 and TRBJ2-5; D gene unclear. Trimming shortened V by 2 bases and J by 2 bases, and 9 bases separated the two germline ends. The CDR3 is 14 residues long. The germline V gene encodes CDR1 SEHNR and CDR2 FQNEAQ (reference sequence). The CDR3 sequence: CASSLFMSQETQYF. The CDR3 DNA follows: TGTGCCAGCAGCTTATTCATGTCACAAGAGACCCAGTACTTC. The full variable domain, rest sourced from reference TRBV7-9 and TRBJ2-5, is DTGVSQNPRHKITKRGQNVTFRCDPISEHNRLYWYRQTLGQGPEFLTYFQNEAQLEKSRLLSDRFSAERPKGSFSTLEIQRTEQGDSAMYLCASSLFMSQETQYFGPGTRLLVL.

This rearrangement joins TRBV5-1 to TRBJ1-2, with 7 bases matching TRBD1. The germline V gene encodes CDR1 SGHRS and CDR2 YFSETQ. With V trimmed by 4 bases and J by 0 bases, 6 bases remained unmatched. This CDR3 comprises 15 residues. The CDR3: CASSRGDRPNYGYTF. In DNA form, the CDR3 reads TGCGCCAGCAGCCGGGGGGACAGACCTAACTATGGCTACACCTTC.

This clonotype has just a few counts. The rearrangement links TRBV29-1 to TRBJ1-1; D is undetermined. Germline CDR1 is SQVTM and CDR2 is ANQGSEA. This CDR3 is 12 amino acids long. V was shortened by 1 base and J by 3 bases, with 6 bases between the two germline ends. Written as DNA, the CDR3 is TGCAGCGTTGAAGCGGTGTACACTGAAGCTTTCTTT. Residues: CSVEAVYTEAFF.

This clonotype is deemed medium-sized. The chain links TRBV29-1 to TRBJ2-1, with 9 bases that match TRBD1. Germline CDR1 SQVTM, CDR2 ANQGSEA. The CDR3 consists of 12 residues. J gave up 15 bases and V 3 bases, and 9 bases lay outside the gene matches. CDR3 DNA sequence: TGCAGCGTTGACTTGGGACAGGGCAGGAGGTTCTTC. This encodes CSVDLGQGRRFF.

The CDR3, as DNA: TGTGCCAGCTCCCGGATTAATCAGCCCCAGCATTTT. Translating gives CASSRINQPQHF. This chain connects TRBV18 to TRBJ1-5; D uncertain. The CDR3 totals 12 residues. The germline CDR1 and CDR2 sequences are KGHSH and LQKENI. With 6 bases removed from V and 4 bases from J, the gap between germline ends came to 7 bases.

This clonotype has more than one count but fewer than ten. The chain couples TRBV6-5 to TRBJ2-3; D may correspond to TRBD1 or TRBD2 (5 bases each). Germline CDR1 and CDR2: MNHEY and SVGAGI. This CDR3 region has 15 residues. Deletions cut 5 bases from V and 4 bases from J, with 16 bases between. Here the CDR3 DNA reads TGTGCCAGCAGTATTTCAGGGTTGGGACCAGATACGCAGTATTTT. As protein: CASSISGLGPDTQYF.

This rearrangement joins TRBV12-3 or TRBV12-4 to TRBJ2-5, with 9 bases aligning to TRBD2. The CDR3 covers 16 residues. The junction had 13 bases not matched to a gene; V was cut back by 7 bases and J by 4 bases. The CDR3 coding sequence is TGTGCCAGCACCCCCACTTTTAGCGGGGGTGGAGAGACCCAGTACTTC. Its translation: CASTPTFSGGGETQYF.

V usage is TRBV7-2 and J usage is TRBJ2-7, with a weak D call TRBD2 (7 bases). Between the trimmed V and J ends, which lost 7 bases and 0 bases, there was a span of 16 bases. The germline V gene has CDR1 SGHTA and CDR2 FQGNSA. The CDR3 runs 15 residues. CDR3 in amino acids: CASTKGGVNSYEQYF. CDR3 DNA sequence: TGTGCCAGCACAAAAGGGGGGGTGAACTCCTACGAGCAGTACTTC.

This clonotype was seen more than once but under ten times. The chain is built from TRBV12-3 or TRBV12-4 and TRBJ2-2; TRBD1 agrees at 8 bases. V lost 7 bases, J lost 5 bases, and 15 bases stayed unmatched. This CDR3 region has 17 residues. The CDR3 nucleotides are TGTGCCAGCATCCTACGGGACAGGTCGTTGACTACCGGGGAGCTGTTTTTT. The encoded protein is CASILRDRSLTTGELFF.

This clonotype was observed a handful of times. The rearrangement links TRBV20-1 to TRBJ2-4; no definite D call. Germline CDR1 is DFQATT and CDR2 is SNEGSKA (reference sequence). The CDR3 is 15 amino acids. Trimming stripped 0 bases from V and 3 bases from J, with 12 bases between. CDR3: CSARDREMVKNIQYF. Here the CDR3 DNA reads TGCAGTGCTAGAGATAGGGAAATGGTCAAAAACATTCAGTACTTC.

V gene TRBV5-6 combines with J gene TRBJ1-2; no firm D call. The germline V gene has CDR1 SGHDT and CDR2 YYEEEE. The CDR3 runs 15 residues. Trimming stripped 4 bases from V and 7 bases from J, with 20 bases between. CDR3 sequence: CASSIRDPSFRGYTF. The CDR3 nucleotides are TGTGCCAGCAGCATCCGGGATCCTTCTTTTCGTGGCTACACCTTC.

This clonotype has at least ten counts. The chain uses TRBV9 and TRBJ1-2; 9 nucleotides agree with TRBD1. V gave up 0 bases and J gave up 2 bases; unmatched junction bases: 8. In germline, CDR1 is SGDLS, CDR2 YYNGEE. The CDR3 is 17 amino acids. The CDR3 sequence is CASSVDPQGASNYGYTF. DNA for the CDR3: TGTGCCAGCAGCGTAGACCCACAGGGGGCATCGAACTATGGCTACACCTTC.

The chain couples TRBV19 to TRBJ1-4; tentative D call: TRBD1 (6 bases). The CDR3 totals 16 residues. Germline CDR1 reads LNHDA; CDR2 reads SQIVND (reference sequence). With 5 bases removed from V and 0 bases from J, the gap between germline ends came to 13 bases. CDR3 in amino acids: CASSRRGLATNEKLFF. The CDR3 DNA reads TGTGCCAGTAGTCGCAGGGGACTCGCAACTAATGAAAAACTGTTTTTT.

V gene TRBV10-1 combines with J gene TRBJ1-1; D is unresolved. CDR1 WNHNN and CDR2 SYGVQD come from the germline V gene (reference sequence). The CDR3 runs to 14 residues. Trimming left V 2 bases short and J 5 bases short, with 12 bases between. CDR3 amino acids: CASSETRRETEAFF. The CDR3, as DNA: TGCGCCAGCAGTGAGACACGGCGGGAGACTGAAGCTTTCTTT.

CDR3 nucleotides: TGCAGTGCTAAACGGGGGGCGGCTGAAGCTTTCTTT. Translating gives CSAKRGAAEAFF. The chain has TRBV20-1 and TRBJ1-1; D is possibly TRBD1 (6 bases). The CDR3 runs to 12 residues. The germline V gene has CDR1 DFQATT and CDR2 SNEGSKA (reference sequence). Trimming left V 4 bases short and J 6 bases short, with 12 bases between.

The rearrangement uses TRBV5-1 and TRBJ2-4; a possible D gene is TRBD2 (6 bases). This CDR3 spans 18 amino acids. The V gene's germline CDR1 is SGHRS and CDR2 YFSETQ. V lost 0 bases, J lost 4 bases, and 20 bases lay in between. This CDR3 reads CASSLAKPPGRDKNIQYF. CDR3 nucleotides: TGCGCCAGCAGCTTGGCTAAGCCGCCAGGGCGGGATAAAAACATTCAGTACTTC.

The CDR3 reads CASSLGTQEATGNTIYF. CDR3 in DNA: TGTGCCAGCAGCTTAGGAACCCAGGAGGCGACTGGAAACACCATATATTTT. This chain uses TRBV7-6 with TRBJ1-3; D is unclear. CDR1 is SGHVS and CDR2 is FNYEAQ in the germline V gene. V gave up 1 base and J gave up 2 bases, with 15 bases separating them. The CDR3 spans 17 residues.

This clonotype has more than one count but fewer than ten. This sequence joins TRBV6-6 and TRBJ2-5; 7 bases map to TRBD1. Germline V gene sequence: CDR1 MNHNY, CDR2 SVGAGI (reference sequence). Trimming at V came to 0 bases and at J to 1 base, leaving 5 bases not matched to a gene. This CDR3 region has 16 residues. For the CDR3, the DNA is TGTGCCAGCAGTTACTCAGGGGGCGATATCCAAGAGACCCAGTACTTC. Translating gives CASSYSGGDIQETQYF.